This TCR beta chain derives from a study of blood T cell repertoires in COVID-19 (dated by TCRdb to the early 2020s). About the investigation overall: Samples covering the acute and convalescent phases of COVID-19 were provided by collaborators in the United States, Italy and Spain. Subjects who had been exposed to COVID-19, were actively infected with it, or had recovered from it provided the deeply sampled blood TCRbeta repertoires that made up the dataset. Samples came from the ongoing ImmuneRACE study (first 160 participants) plus 1,254 subjects from 6 global collaborators. Where available, HLA class I and class II types were obtained from metadata supplied by the sample provider rather than from assay-based typing. Nearly every sample came with metadata listing a de-identified subject ID, COVID-19 status, age in years and sex. The repertoires were released in a freely available public database intended as a resource for research on the immune response to SARS-CoV-2. The material from the prospective study consisted of cDNA or gDNA derived from T cells, B-cell-depleted T cells, or PBMCs. What the research found in general, with its limitations: Clinical and demographic metadata were provided uncurated, with the amount varying by source and participant.

To note about this clone: No cognate antigen has been identified for it. The sample holds no much larger clone one base away, and base qualities are not on file.

The immunoSEQ Assay, a bias-controlled multiplex PCR, was used to amplify TCRbeta CDR3 regions from genomic DNA. In the source study's methods: Nucleated cell counts per sample were estimated from amplification of reference gene primers within the assay. To quantify the absolute abundance of each unique TCRbeta CDR3 rearrangement, sequence reads were collapsed and filtered. Productive Simpson clonality was computed per sample as the square root of Simpson's diversity index over productive rearrangements. Sourced from immuneACCESS, this table was stored by TCRdb with only in-frame sequences that have V and J called. A share of the clones is absent; for the studies checked, an unresolved V gene accounts for under half, and the remainder has no known explanation. The V and J calls and the clone size are those of that table, but D and trimming were determined from the DNA. In all, the sample holds roughly 410,000 clones, and approximately 91% of those were seen once. Clones ranked in the top ten supply approximately 1.5% of the sample.

One collaborating source in Seattle enrolled patients during active infection and followed them longitudinally through the course of disease. The collaborating institutions used their own protocols to collect whole blood in K2EDTA tubes. Collaborator samples were shipped for TCRbeta analysis as frozen whole blood, isolated PBMCs, or DNA extracted from either sample type. According to the germline V gene, CDR1 reads SGDLS and CDR2 reads YYNGEE. CDR3 length: 15 amino acids, cysteine to phenylalanine. CDR3 DNA is the only sequence kept; it has 45 bases, read in frame from the first base. V lost 2 bases and J lost 3 bases, and the count of bases not matched to a germline gene is 5.

This chain joins TRBV9 to TRBJ2-7, with TRBD1 identical over 10 junction bases. Sequencing was done on a sample of peripheral blood. The TCR sequence derives from a middle-aged woman with COVID-19, enrolled during active disease. DNA sequence: TGTGCCAGCAGCGTCGCCGGGACAGGGGACTACGAGCAGTACTTC. It encodes CASSVAGTGDYEQYF.